The entry that follows covers one T cell receptor (beta chain) sequence. As yet, its antigen is unknown. The data derive from a study of early T cells in non-severe SARS-CoV-2 infection. The CDR3 contains 13 residues. Trimming removed 3 bases from V and 6 bases from J, with 11 bases in between. Germline lookup yields CDR1 MDHEN and CDR2 SYDVKM. Attachment of unique molecular identifiers was made to individual cDNA molecules. TCRdb redid the calling of the 5' RACE reads with MiXCR, one entry per CDR3 protein. The sample lists tens of thousands of distinct CDR3 sequences, 3% to 4.5% occurring once. The study's findings and limits: Reliance on VDJdb matching favored anti-spike CD8 responses; private and CD4 specificities were missed.

The sequence came from an adult who was a healthcare worker with PCR-confirmed SARS-CoV-2 infection or an uninfected control (not recorded which). Input material: whole blood. The chain has TRBV28 and TRBJ1-1; D gene uncertain. CDR3 residues: CASSLVWVSEAFF. Here the CDR3 DNA reads TGTGCCAGCAGTTTGGTCTGGGTTTCTGAAGCTTTCTTT.